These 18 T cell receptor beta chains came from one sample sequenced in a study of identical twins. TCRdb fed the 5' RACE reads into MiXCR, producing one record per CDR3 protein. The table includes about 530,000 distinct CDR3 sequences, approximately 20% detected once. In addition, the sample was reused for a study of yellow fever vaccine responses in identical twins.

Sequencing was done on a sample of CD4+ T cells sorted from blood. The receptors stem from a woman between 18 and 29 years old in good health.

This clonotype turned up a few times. CDR3 in amino acids: CSADPRDRGFGNIQYF. The CDR3 DNA reads TGCAGTGCTGACCCCCGGGACAGGGGATTTGGAAACATTCAGTACTTC. This chain connects TRBV20-1 to TRBJ2-4; 10 bases are a match to TRBD1. CDR1 and CDR2 from the germline V gene are DFQATT and SNEGSKA (reference sequence). The CDR3 length is 16 residues. V shed 5 bases, J shed 6 bases, and the junction held 13 bases outside the gene matches.

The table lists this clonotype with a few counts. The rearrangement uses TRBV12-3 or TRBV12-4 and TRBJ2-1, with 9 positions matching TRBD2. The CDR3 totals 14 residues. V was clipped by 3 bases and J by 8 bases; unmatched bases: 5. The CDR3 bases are TGTGCCAGCAGTTTTGGCGGGGGGGAGTATGAGCAGTTCTTC. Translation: CASSFGGGEYEQFF.

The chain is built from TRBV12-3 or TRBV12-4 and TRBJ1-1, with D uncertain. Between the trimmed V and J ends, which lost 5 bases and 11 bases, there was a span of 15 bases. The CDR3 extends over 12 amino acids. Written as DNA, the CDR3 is TGTGCCAGCAGTCCCGGACTATCAAGGGCTTTCTTT. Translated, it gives CASSPGLSRAFF.

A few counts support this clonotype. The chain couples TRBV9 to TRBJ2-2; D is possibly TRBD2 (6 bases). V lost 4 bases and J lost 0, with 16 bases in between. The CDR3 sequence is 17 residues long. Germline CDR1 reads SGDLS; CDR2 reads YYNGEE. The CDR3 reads CASSTPRGVSNTGELFF. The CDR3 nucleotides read TGTGCCAGCAGCACCCCGCGCGGGGTTTCGAACACCGGGGAGCTGTTTTTT.

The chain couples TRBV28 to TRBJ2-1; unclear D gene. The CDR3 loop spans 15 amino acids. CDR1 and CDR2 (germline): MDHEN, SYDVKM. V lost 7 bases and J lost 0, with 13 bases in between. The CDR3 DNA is TGTGCCAGCACCACCCCCTTAGGCTCCTACAATGAGCAGTTCTTC. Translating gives CASTTPLGSYNEQFF.

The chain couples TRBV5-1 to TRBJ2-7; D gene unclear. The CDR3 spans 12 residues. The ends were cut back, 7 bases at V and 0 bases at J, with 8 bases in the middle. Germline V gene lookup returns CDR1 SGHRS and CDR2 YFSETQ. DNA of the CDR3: TGCGCCAGCGGACGTAGCTCCTACGAGCAGTACGTC. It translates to CASGRSSYEQYV.

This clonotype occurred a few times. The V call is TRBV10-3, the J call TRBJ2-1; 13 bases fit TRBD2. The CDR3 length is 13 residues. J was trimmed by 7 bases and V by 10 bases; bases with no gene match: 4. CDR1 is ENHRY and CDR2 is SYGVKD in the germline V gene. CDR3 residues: CATATSGGNEQFF. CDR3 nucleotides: TGTGCCACCGCGACTAGCGGGGGGAATGAGCAGTTCTTC.

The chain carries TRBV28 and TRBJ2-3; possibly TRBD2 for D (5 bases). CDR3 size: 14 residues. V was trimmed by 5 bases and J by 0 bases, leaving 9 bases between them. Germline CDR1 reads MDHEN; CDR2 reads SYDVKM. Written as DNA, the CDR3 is TGTGCCAGCAGTACTAGGGCAAGCACAGATACGCAGTATTTT. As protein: CASSTRASTDTQYF.

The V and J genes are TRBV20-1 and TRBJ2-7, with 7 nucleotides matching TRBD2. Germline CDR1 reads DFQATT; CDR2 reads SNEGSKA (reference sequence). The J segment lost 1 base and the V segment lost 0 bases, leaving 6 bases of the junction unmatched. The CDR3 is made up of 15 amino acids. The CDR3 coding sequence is TGCAGTGCTAGAGAGAGAGCGGGGCTATCCTACGAGCAGTACTTC. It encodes CSARERAGLSYEQYF.

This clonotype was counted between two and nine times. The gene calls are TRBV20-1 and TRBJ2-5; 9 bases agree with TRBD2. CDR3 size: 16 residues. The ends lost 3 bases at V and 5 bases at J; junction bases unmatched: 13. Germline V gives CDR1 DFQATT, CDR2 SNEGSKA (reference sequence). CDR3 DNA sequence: TGCAGTGCTAGTAAGGGGAAGCGGGGGGTCCTGGAGACCCAGTACTTC. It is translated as CSASKGKRGVLETQYF.

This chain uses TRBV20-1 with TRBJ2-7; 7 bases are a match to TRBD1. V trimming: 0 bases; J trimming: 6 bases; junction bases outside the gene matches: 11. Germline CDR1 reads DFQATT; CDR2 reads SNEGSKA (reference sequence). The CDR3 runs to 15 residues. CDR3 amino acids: CSARDGQETGSEQYF. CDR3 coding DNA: TGCAGTGCTAGAGATGGGCAGGAGACAGGGAGCGAGCAGTACTTC.

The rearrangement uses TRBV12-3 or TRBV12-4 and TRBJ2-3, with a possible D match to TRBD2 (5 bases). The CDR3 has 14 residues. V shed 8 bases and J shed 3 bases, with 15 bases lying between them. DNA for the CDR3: TGTGCCAGCGTTGTGTCCCGGGGAACAGATACGCAGTATTTT. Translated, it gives CASVVSRGTDTQYF.

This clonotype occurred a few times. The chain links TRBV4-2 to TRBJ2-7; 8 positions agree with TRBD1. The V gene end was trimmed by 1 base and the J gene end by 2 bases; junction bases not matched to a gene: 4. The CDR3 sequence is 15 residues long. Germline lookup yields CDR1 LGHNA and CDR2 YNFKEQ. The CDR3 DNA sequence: TGTGCCAGCAGCCAAGTCCGGACAGGGACCTACGAGCAGTACTTC. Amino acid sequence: CASSQVRTGTYEQYF.

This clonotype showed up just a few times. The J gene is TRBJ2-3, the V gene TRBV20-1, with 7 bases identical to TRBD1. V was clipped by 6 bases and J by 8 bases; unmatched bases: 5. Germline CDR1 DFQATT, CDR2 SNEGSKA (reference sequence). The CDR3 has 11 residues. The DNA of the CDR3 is TGCAGTGCCCCGACAGGGCCTACGCAGTATTTT. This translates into CSAPTGPTQYF.

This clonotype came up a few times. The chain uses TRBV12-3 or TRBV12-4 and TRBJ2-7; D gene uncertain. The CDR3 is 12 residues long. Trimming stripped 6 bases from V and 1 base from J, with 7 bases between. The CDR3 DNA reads TGTGCCAGCAGAGGAGTTTCCTACGAGCAGTACTTC. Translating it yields CASRGVSYEQYF.

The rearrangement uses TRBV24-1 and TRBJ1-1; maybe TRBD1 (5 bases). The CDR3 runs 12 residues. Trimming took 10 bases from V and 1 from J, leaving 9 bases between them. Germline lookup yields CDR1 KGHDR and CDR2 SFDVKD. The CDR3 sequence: CATSDKNTEAFF. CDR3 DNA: TGTGCCACTTCGGACAAGAACACTGAAGCTTTCTTT.

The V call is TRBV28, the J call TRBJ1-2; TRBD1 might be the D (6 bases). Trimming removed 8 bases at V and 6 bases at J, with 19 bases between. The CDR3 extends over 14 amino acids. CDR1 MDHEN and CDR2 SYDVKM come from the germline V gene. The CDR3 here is CASGVLGRGDGYTF. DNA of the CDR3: TGTGCCAGCGGCGTCTTGGGCAGGGGAGATGGCTACACCTTC.

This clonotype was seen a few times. The CDR3 is CATSDPGTSGSADTQYF. CDR3 DNA sequence: TGTGCCACCAGTGACCCCGGGACTAGCGGGAGTGCAGATACGCAGTATTTT. This sequence joins TRBV24-1 and TRBJ2-3; 14 nucleotides match TRBD2. CDR1 is KGHDR and CDR2 is SFDVKD in the germline V gene. This CDR3 is built from 17 residues. V lost 4 bases, J lost 4 bases, and 6 bases stayed unmatched.